These T cell receptor beta chains were read from a single sample in a study of regulatory T cells in long-lasting Graves disease. TCRdb fed the multiplex PCR reads into MiXCR, producing one record per CDR3 protein. In the table there are some 440,000 distinct CDR3 sequences, around 21% of which are singletons. Sequences were derived from peripheral blood mononuclear cells (PBMCs), sampled when the disease was refractory, from a patient treated with antithyroid drugs. All receptors derive from a female donor with Graves disease. The CDR3 runs from the conserved cysteine through the conserved F or W. The D gene is left open where the match is weak. Clone size is shown for a subset of rows, as once, few, many or a class of expanded clone.

clone_size	v_call	d_call	j_call	cdr3_aa	cdr3_nt
few	TRBV10-3	TRBD1	TRBJ1-2	CAISEPGQGTYGYTF	TGTGCCATCAGTGAGCCGGGACAGGGGACCTATGGCTACACCTTC
many	TRBV7-2	NA	TRBJ1-1	CASSLGGSPVEAFF	TGTGCCAGCAGCTTAGGGGGATCCCCCGTGGAAGCTTTCTTT
many	TRBV6-5	NA	TRBJ1-1	CASSFKVTEAFF	TGTGCCAGCAGTTTTAAAGTCACTGAAGCTTTCTTT
NA	TRBV19	TRBD1	TRBJ2-4	CASSMGLRDRGLSKNIQYF	TGTGCCAGTAGTATGGGGCTCCGGGACAGGGGTCTTTCCAAAAACATTCAGTACTTC
many	TRBV28	NA	TRBJ1-2	CASSLLPGGAQYYGYTF	TGTGCCAGCAGTCTCCTCCCGGGTGGGGCGCAGTACTATGGCTACACCTTC
many	TRBV5-1	TRBD1	TRBJ1-2	CASSLDRGRIYGYTF	TGCGCCAGCAGCTTGGACAGGGGGCGCATCTATGGCTACACCTTC
NA	TRBV5-1	TRBD1	TRBJ1-6	CASRSGTGASHLHF	TGCGCCAGCAGATCCGGGACAGGCGCTTCTCACCTCCACTTT
few	TRBV20-1	TRBD1	TRBJ1-1	CSAALGQGRDEAFF	TGCAGTGCTGCATTGGGACAGGGGAGGGATGAAGCTTTCTTT
NA	TRBV7-9	NA	TRBJ1-4	CASNYVPGSEKLFF	TGTGCCAGCAATTACGTCCCAGGGAGTGAAAAACTGTTTTTT
NA	TRBV3-1	NA	TRBJ2-1	CASSRTTMQFF	TGTGCCAGCAGTCGGACTACTATGCAGTTCTTC
few	TRBV7-9	NA	TRBJ2-7	CASSPQGSYYEQYF	TGTGCCAGCAGCCCCCAAGGAAGTTACTACGAGCAGTACTTC
NA	TRBV4-1	NA	TRBJ2-7	CASSQDSTGSDEQYF	TGCGCCAGCAGCCAAGATTCTACAGGGAGCGACGAGCAGTACTTC
once	TRBV19	NA	TRBJ2-7	CASSMSGQNSYEQYF	TGTGCCAGTAGTATGTCGGGGCAGAATTCCTACGAGCAGTACTTC
many	TRBV6-5	NA	TRBJ2-3	CASSFLTTGGDTQYF	TGTGCCAGCAGTTTCTTGACGACAGGAGGGGATACGCAGTATTTT
NA	TRBV7-9	TRBD2	TRBJ2-7	CASTPEPSGIDEQYF	TGTGCCAGCACCCCAGAACCTAGCGGGATTGACGAGCAGTACTTC
NA	TRBV7-9	NA	TRBJ1-1	CASSSYRTLLMNTEAFF	TGTGCCAGCAGCTCCTATCGGACGCTTTTAATGAACACTGAAGCTTTCTTT
few	TRBV4-1	TRBD2	TRBJ2-6	CASSSLAGARRTGANVLTF	TGCGCCAGCAGCTCGTTAGCGGGAGCCCGGAGAACCGGGGCCAACGTCCTGACTTTC
once	TRBV6-2/TRBV6-3	NA	TRBJ2-7	CASSATGSVGEQYF	TGTGCCAGCAGTGCCACAGGGTCGGTCGGCGAGCAGTACTTC